This T cell receptor beta chain was recovered during a study of cytotoxic CD8 clonotypes in ibrutinib-treated CLL (dated by TCRdb to 2020 to 2023). About the full investigation: The cohort had about a dozen relapsed/refractory and 15 treatment-naive patients; approximately 17 were IGHV unmutated. Cryopreserved peripheral blood mononuclear cells were obtained before treatment, at response, and at either sustained remission or disease progression. Partial responses were observed in about 25 patients and complete responses in 2; after a median follow-up of 68 months, remission was maintained in roughly 15 patients and progression was observed in about twelve. Response samples were obtained after a median of roughly 13 months of treatment, with a range of about 6 to 36 months. Every sample from remission and from progressive disease was obtained while the patients were still on ibrutinib. An average of about 250,000 productive templates and approximately 91,000 productive rearrangements was obtained per sample. Longitudinal samples were obtainable from about 30% of the roughly 86 participants in the trial.

Interpreted using the paper, the time point label stands for: 20 to 25 months on ibrutinib. Around 2 micrograms of genomic DNA were extracted from cryopreserved PBMCs for TCR beta library preparation. Longitudinal blood samples from CLL patients on ibrutinib monotherapy were analyzed using high-throughput TCR beta sequencing. The patients took part in an open-label, single-center phase 2 trial of ibrutinib monotherapy. Each clonotype received, on average, about 10x coverage in deep resolution sequencing performed on a MiSeq, where the target depth lay between 1 in 1 million and 1 in 200,000 T cells. The immunoSEQ hsTCRB Kit was used to generate TCR beta libraries. Turning to the authors' computational methods: ImmunoSEQ Data Assistant and ImmunoSEQ Analyzer were used for data analysis, and V, D and J genes were assigned according to IMGT definitions. Clonality, which ranges from 0 to 1, was calculated as one minus the normalized Shannon entropy of productive rearrangement frequencies. Only overrepresented clonotypes making up at least 0.05% of each patient's repertoire were included in the public clonotype analysis. About twelve repertoires from age-matched healthy donors, obtained from immuneACCESS, served as clonality controls. What TCRdb holds here is the immuneACCESS table cut down to in-frame rearrangements. Part of the clones is not present; checked against another copy, under half of the missing clones reflect an unresolved V gene, and the others are unexplained. V and J calls and clone size are given by that table; D and trimming were obtained from the DNA. The sample table records roughly 250,000 clones; under 75% of these occur just once. Together, the top ten hold 15% of the sample.

Note on this clone: The specificity of this receptor is unknown. Base qualities are not recorded, but no much larger clone differs from it by a single base.

Broader findings and caveats from the paper: An increase in clonality was observed at ibrutinib response, with clonality remaining stable during sustained remission and falling back toward baseline at progression. Public clonotypes were rare and either shrank or stayed stable during treatment, and the rise in clonality at ibrutinib response reflected expansion of private clonotypes. At baseline, clonality was higher than in age-matched healthy donors and showed a strong correlation with circulating CD8+ T-cell counts. Lymph node repertoires were not examined, and the timing of sampling was not matched between patients in sustained remission and those whose disease progressed.

The trim is 0 bases for V and 5 bases for J, with a gap of 14 bases between the germline ends. There are 16 amino acids in the CDR3, from cysteine to phenylalanine inclusive. The retained sequence is limited to the CDR3, 48 bases, with the frame set at the first base. The germline V gene encodes CDR1 MGHRA and CDR2 YSYEKL. Sequenced here: PBMCs, sampled after 24 months of ibrutinib treatment. This receptor was obtained from a human donor with chronic lymphocytic leukemia. Recombination joined TRBV4-1 with TRBJ1-5; the D segment cannot be called with confidence. Here is the DNA: TGCGCCAGCAGCCAAGATCGGACTACTGGGGATCAGCCCCAGCATTTT. Translated, this is CASSQDRTTGDQPQHF.